These T cell receptor beta chains were read from a single sample in a study of T cell responses to AZD1222 COVID-19 vaccine. Sequencing was performed with immunoSEQ multiplex PCR; in TCRdb, only in-frame clones are kept and a portion is missing. Of 95,000 to 150,000 clones listed, about 89% are singletons. The input for sequencing was peripheral blood, taken on day 0 of AZD1222 vaccination. The origin of the receptors is an adult in good health. CDR3s include the opening cysteine and the closing phenylalanine or tryptophan. The D gene is left open where the match is weak. Expanded clones get a size class; other rows say once, few or many, or leave the size out.

J gene | V gene | D gene | clone size | CDR3 DNA | CDR3 protein
TRBJ2-1 | TRBV27 | TRBD2 | . | TGTGCCACCAATAATTTACTAGTGACTAGCGGGGGGAATGAGCAGTTCTTC | CATNNLLVTSGGNEQFF
TRBJ1-5 | TRBV7-8 | TRBD1 | . | TGTGCCAGCAGCTCCCGGACAGGCCGCAATCAGCCCCAGCATTTT | CASSSRTGRNQPQHF
TRBJ2-2 | TRBV5-6 | . | . | TGTGCCAGCAGCTTGGGCCAATACACCGGGGAGCTGTTTTTT | CASSLGQYTGELFF
TRBJ2-3 | TRBV5-1 | TRBD2 | . | TGCGCCAGCAGCTTGCGGGGGGTCCGCACAGATACGCAGTATTTT | CASSLRGVRTDTQYF
TRBJ2-2 | TRBV6-5 | . | . | TGTGCCAGCAGTTACACGGGGACCGGGGAGCTGTTTTTT | CASSYTGTGELFF
TRBJ2-5 | TRBV6-2/TRBV6-3 | . | . | TGTGCCAGCAGTTCGAGCAGGGCGCGTAAGTTCGAGACCCAGTACTTC | CASSSSRARKFETQYF
TRBJ2-5 | TRBV15 | TRBD1 | . | TGTGCCACCAGCAGACTCGGGACAGGGGTCGTAAGAGAGACCCAGTACTTC | CATSRLGTGVVRETQYF
TRBJ1-1 | TRBV7-6 | . | few | TGTGCCAGCAGCTTAGACAGGGACACTGAAGCTTTCTTT | CASSLDRDTEAFF
TRBJ2-1 | TRBV5-1 | TRBD2 | once | TGCGCCAGCAGCTTGGCGCAGCGGGAGTCGTACAATGAGCAGTTCTTC | CASSLAQRESYNEQFF
TRBJ2-7 | TRBV5-1 | . | . | TGCGCCAGCAGCTTTCCCGGGACCTACGAGCAGTACTTC | CASSFPGTYEQYF
TRBJ2-5 | TRBV7-9 | . | . | TGTGCCAGCAGCTTAATTCCTGTGGGAGTGGGTGGAGAGACCCAGTACTTC | CASSLIPVGVGGETQYF
TRBJ1-2 | TRBV29-1 | TRBD1 | . | TGCAGCGTTGAATTGAAGGACAGGGATGGCTACACCTTC | CSVELKDRDGYTF
TRBJ2-7 | TRBV29-1 | . | . | TGCAGCGTTGAAGGTTACAGCTACGAGCAGTACTTC | CSVEGYSYEQYF
TRBJ1-1 | TRBV20-1 | . | . | TGTATTAGCGGGCCCGAAGCTTTCTTT | CISGPEAFF
TRBJ1-3 | TRBV5-5 | TRBD1 | . | TGTGCCAGCAGGCCTGCTGGGACAGGAGGAAACACCATATATTTT | CASRPAGTGGNTIYF
TRBJ2-7 | TRBV7-2 | . | . | TGTGCCAGCAGCCGTGGACGGACCCTAACAAACGAGCAGTACTTC | CASSRGRTLTNEQYF
TRBJ1-1 | TRBV9 | TRBD1 | . | TGTGCCAGCAGCGTAGGCCCAGGGGGGTCCACTGAAGCTTTCTTT | CASSVGPGGSTEAFF
TRBJ2-5 | TRBV12-5 | . | . | TGTGCTAGTGGCTTTGCCCCCCAAGAGACCCAGTACTTC | CASGFAPQETQYF
TRBJ2-3 | TRBV7-2 | TRBD2 | . | TGTGCCAGCAGCTTGGGCGGGAGACCAGATACGCAGTATTTT | CASSLGGRPDTQYF
TRBJ2-7 | TRBV7-9 | . | . | TGTGCCAGCAGTACGCGGGATTGGTACGAGCAGTACTTC | CASSTRDWYEQYF
TRBJ1-1 | TRBV6-5 | TRBD1 | . | TGTGCCAGCAGCACAGGGGGATCCATGAACACTGAAGCTTTCTTT | CASSTGGSMNTEAFF
TRBJ2-7 | TRBV6-5 | . | . | TGTGCCAGCAGTAGGGCCTGGGAGAACTACGAGCAGTACTTC | CASSRAWENYEQYF
TRBJ1-1 | TRBV30 | . | . | TGTGCCTGGAGTGTAGTGGGGGACACTGAAGCTTTCTTT | CAWSVVGDTEAFF
TRBJ2-3 | TRBV9 | . | . | TGTGCCAGCAGCGTCCTCGGGGCCCACACAGATACGCAGTATTTT | CASSVLGAHTDTQYF
TRBJ1-1 | TRBV7-3 | . | few | TGTGCCAGCAGCCGCCGCACTACTTCTGAAGCTTTCTTT | CASSRRTTSEAFF
TRBJ2-1 | TRBV28 | . | once | TGTGCCAGCAAGACAGGTGACTCCTACAATGAGCAGTTCTTC | CASKTGDSYNEQFF
TRBJ1-1 | TRBV5-8 | . | . | TGTGCCAGCAGCTTGGACAGGAACACTGAAGCTTTCTTT | CASSLDRNTEAFF
TRBJ2-3 | TRBV25-1 | . | . | TGTGCCAGCAGTTCTACGGTGGGTGGTACGCAGTATTTT | CASSSTVGGTQYF
TRBJ1-2 | TRBV20-1 | . | . | TGCAGTGACCCGAGGGGGGATGGCTACACCTTC | CSDPRGDGYTF
TRBJ1-2 | TRBV7-9 | . | . | TGTGCCAGCAGCTTGGGAGGGTCCTATGACTATGGCTACACCTTC | CASSLGGSYDYGYTF
TRBJ1-2 | TRBV5-4 | . | . | TGTGCCAGCAGCTTGGATGAGGGGACCAACTATGGCTACACCTTC | CASSLDEGTNYGYTF
TRBJ2-5 | TRBV7-2 | TRBD2 | . | TGTGCCAGCAGCCCCCTGAGAGGGGGACTAGACCGGCGGCTGGAGACCCAGTACTTC | CASSPLRGGLDRRLETQYF
TRBJ2-3 | TRBV7-9 | TRBD1 | . | TGTGCCGGGGGGACAGGGACAGATACGCAGTATTTT | CAGGTGTDTQYF
TRBJ2-1 | TRBV5-4 | TRBD1 | few | TGTGCCAGCACCCCGACAGGGGATGAGCAGTTCTTC | CASTPTGDEQFF
TRBJ1-2 | TRBV3-1/TRBV3-2 | . | . | TGTGCCAGCAGCCAAGATGGGGGGAATGGCTACACCTTC | CASSQDGGNGYTF
TRBJ1-4 | TRBV5-1 | . | . | TGCGCCAGCAGCTTGGGGACTGCAACTAATGAAAAACTGTTTTTT | CASSLGTATNEKLFF
TRBJ1-2 | TRBV6-2/TRBV6-3 | TRBD1 | . | TGTGCCAGCAGTTCCTTTGGGACAGGAAACTATGGCTACACCTTC | CASSSFGTGNYGYTF